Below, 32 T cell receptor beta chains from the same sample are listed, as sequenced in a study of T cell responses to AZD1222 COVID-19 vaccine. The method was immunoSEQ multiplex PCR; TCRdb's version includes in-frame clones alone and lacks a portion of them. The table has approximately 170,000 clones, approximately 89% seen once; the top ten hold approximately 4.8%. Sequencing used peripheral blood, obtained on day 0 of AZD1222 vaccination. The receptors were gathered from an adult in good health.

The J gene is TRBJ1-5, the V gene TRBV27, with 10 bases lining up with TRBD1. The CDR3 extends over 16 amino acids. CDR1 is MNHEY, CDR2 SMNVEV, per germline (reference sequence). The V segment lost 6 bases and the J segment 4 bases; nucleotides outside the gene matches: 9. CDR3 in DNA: TGTGCCAGCAGGAGGGACAGGGGCCTTACTAATCAGCCCCAGCATTTT. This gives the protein CASRRDRGLTNQPQHF.

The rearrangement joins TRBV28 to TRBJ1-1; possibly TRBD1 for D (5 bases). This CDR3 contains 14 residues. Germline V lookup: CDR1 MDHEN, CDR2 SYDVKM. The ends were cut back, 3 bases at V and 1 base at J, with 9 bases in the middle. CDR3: CASSFGGRNTEAFF. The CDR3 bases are TGTGCCAGCAGTTTTGGGGGGAGGAACACTGAAGCTTTCTTT.

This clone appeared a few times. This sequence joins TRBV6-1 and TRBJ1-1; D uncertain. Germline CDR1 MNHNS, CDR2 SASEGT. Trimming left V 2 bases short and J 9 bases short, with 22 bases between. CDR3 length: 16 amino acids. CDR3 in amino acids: CASSERRAGLGPQAFF. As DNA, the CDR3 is TGTGCCAGCAGTGAAAGGCGGGCAGGATTAGGGCCCCAAGCTTTCTTT.

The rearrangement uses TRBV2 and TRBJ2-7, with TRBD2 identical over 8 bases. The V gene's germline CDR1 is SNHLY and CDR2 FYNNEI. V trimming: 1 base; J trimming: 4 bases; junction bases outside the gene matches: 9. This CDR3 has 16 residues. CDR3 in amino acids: CASSEGSAGGYYEQYF. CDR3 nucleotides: TGTGCCAGCAGTGAAGGGTCGGCGGGAGGATATTACGAGCAGTACTTC.

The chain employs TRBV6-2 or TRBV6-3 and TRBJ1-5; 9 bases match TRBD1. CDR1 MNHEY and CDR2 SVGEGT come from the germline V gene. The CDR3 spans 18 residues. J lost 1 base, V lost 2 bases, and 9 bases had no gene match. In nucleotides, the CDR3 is TGTGCCAGCAGTTACGAAACAGGGGGCGCAGAAAGCAATCAGCCCCAGCATTTT. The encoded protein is CASSYETGGAESNQPQHF.

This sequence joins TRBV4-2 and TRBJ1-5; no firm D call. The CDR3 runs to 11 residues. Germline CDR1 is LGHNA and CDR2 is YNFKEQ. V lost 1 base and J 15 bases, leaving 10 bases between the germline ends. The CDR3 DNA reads TGTGCCAGCAGCCAAGCGGAGGGTCGGCATTTT. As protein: CASSQAEGRHF.

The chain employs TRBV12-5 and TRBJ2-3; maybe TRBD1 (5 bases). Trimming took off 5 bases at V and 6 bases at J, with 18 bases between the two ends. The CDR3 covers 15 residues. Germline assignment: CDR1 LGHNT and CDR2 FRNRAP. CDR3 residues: CASGLGDRRSDTQYF. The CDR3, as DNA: TGTGCTAGTGGTCTTGGTGACAGACGGTCCGATACGCAGTATTTT. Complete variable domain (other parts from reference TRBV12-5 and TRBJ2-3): DARVTQTPRHKVTEMGQEVTMRCQPILGHNTVFWYRQTMMQGLELLAYFRNRAPLDDSGMPKDRFSAEMPDATLATLKIQPSEPRDSAVYFCASGLGDRRSDTQYFGPGTRLTVL.

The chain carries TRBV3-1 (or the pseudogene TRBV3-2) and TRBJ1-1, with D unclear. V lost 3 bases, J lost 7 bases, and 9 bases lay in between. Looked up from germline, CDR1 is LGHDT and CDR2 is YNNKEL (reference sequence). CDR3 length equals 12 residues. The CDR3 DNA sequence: TGTGCCAGCAGCCATTATAATGGTGAAGCTTTCTTT. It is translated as CASSHYNGEAFF.

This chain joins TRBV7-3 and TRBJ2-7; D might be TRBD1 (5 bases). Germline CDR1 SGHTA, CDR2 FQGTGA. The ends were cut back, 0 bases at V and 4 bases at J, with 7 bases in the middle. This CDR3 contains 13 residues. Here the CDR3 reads CASSLTQGYEQYF. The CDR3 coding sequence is TGTGCCAGCAGCTTAACGCAGGGTTACGAGCAGTACTTC.

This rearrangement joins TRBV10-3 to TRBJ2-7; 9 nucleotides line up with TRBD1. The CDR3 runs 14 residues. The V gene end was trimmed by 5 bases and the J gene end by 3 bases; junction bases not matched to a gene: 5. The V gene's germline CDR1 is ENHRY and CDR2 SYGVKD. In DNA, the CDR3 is TGTGCCATCAGTCTCGGACAGGGGAACTACGAGCAGTACTTC. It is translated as CAISLGQGNYEQYF.

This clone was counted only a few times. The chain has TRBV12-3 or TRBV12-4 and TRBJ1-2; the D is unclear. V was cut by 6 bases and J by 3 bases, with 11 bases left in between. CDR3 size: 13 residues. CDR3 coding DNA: TGTGCCAGCAGGGCCGGGGAGTACTATGGCTACACCTTC. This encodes CASRAGEYYGYTF.

The CDR3 nucleotides read TGCGCCAGCAGTGACCGGCAGGGCGGAAATAGCAATCAGCCCCAGCATTTT. Residues: CASSDRQGGNSNQPQHF. The gene calls are TRBV10-1 and TRBJ1-5, with a tentative D call TRBD1 (5 bases). Germline lookup yields CDR1 WNHNN and CDR2 SYGVQD (reference sequence). V lost 3 bases, J lost 0 bases, and 15 bases lay in between. The CDR3 runs to 17 residues.

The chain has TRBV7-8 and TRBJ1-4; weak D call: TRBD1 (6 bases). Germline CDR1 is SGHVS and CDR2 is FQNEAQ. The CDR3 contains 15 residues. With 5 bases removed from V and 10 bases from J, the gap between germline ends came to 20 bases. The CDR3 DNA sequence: TGTGCCAGCAGCGGGGGGCGGCAGGCTCTGCCAAAACTGTTTTTT. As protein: CASSGGRQALPKLFF.

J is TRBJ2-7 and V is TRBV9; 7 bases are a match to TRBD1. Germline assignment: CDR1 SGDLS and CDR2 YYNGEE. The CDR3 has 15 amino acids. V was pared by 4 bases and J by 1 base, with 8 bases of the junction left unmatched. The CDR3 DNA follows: TGTGCCAGCAGCACCGGACAGGTAGATTCCTACGAGCAGTACTTC. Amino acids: CASSTGQVDSYEQYF.

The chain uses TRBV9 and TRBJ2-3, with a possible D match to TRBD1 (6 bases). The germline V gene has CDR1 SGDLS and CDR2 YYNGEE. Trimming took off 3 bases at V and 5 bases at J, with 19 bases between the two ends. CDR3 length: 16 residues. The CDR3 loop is CASSAWGLAQGDTQYF. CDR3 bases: TGTGCCAGCAGCGCTTGGGGCCTCGCACAGGGAGATACGCAGTATTTT.

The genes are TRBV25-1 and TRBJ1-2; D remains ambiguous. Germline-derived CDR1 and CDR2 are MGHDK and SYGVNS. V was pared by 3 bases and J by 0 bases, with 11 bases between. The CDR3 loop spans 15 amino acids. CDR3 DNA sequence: TGTGCCAGCAGTGAGTCCCGGTCCGCTAACTATGGCTACACCTTC. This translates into CASSESRSANYGYTF.

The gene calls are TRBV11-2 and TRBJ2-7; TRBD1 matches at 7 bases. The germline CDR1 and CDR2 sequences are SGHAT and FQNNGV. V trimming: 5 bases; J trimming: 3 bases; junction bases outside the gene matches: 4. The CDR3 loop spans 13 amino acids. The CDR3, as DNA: TGTGCCAGCAGCCCGGGACAGTACTACGAGCAGTACTTC. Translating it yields CASSPGQYYEQYF.

The CDR3 protein is CASSRFRASSYNEQFF. CDR3 in DNA: TGCGCCAGCAGCCGCTTTAGGGCGAGCTCCTACAATGAGCAGTTCTTC. The chain employs TRBV10-1 and TRBJ2-1; no clear D. The ends were cut back, 6 bases at V and 0 bases at J, with 15 bases in the middle. Germline lookup yields CDR1 WNHNN and CDR2 SYGVQD (reference sequence). The CDR3 totals 16 residues.

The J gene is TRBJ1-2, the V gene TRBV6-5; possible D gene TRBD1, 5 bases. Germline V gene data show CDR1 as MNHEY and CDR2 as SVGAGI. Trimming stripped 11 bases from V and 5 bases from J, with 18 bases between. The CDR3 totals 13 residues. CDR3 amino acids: CAGGEGTVYGYTF. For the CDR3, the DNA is TGTGCCGGGGGAGAAGGTACAGTTTATGGCTACACCTTC.

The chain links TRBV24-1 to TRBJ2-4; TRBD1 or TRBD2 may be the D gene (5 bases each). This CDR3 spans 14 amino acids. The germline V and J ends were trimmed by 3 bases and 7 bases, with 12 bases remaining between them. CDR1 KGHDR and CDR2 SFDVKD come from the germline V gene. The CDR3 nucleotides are TGTGCCACCAGTGATACCTTAGAGGGGAACATTCAGTACTTC. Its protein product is CATSDTLEGNIQYF.

In DNA, the CDR3 is TGTGCCAGCAGCGTAGCCGGTGGGGGGACTAGCGGCTACAATGAGCAGTTCTTC. As protein: CASSVAGGGTSGYNEQFF. The V gene is TRBV9, the J gene TRBJ2-1; 11 nucleotides agree with TRBD2. The CDR3 has 18 residues. The V gene's germline CDR1 is SGDLS and CDR2 YYNGEE. The V and J ends lost 0 bases and 3 bases, in that order; junction bases with no gene match: 8.

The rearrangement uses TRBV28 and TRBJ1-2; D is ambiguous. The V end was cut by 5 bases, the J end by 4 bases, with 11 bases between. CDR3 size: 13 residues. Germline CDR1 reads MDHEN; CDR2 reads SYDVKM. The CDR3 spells CASSDGERYGYTF. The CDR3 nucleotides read TGTGCCAGCAGTGATGGAGAACGCTATGGCTACACCTTC.

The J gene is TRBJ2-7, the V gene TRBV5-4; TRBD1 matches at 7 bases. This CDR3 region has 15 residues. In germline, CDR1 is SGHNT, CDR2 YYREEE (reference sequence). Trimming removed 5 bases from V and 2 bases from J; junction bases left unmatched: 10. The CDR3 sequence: CASRHSGTVPYEQYF. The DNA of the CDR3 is TGTGCCAGCAGACACTCCGGGACAGTCCCCTACGAGCAGTACTTC. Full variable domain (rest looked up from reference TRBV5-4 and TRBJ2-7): ETGVTQSPTHLIKTRGQQVTLRCSSQSGHNTVSWYQQALGQGPQFIFQYYREEENGRGNFPPRFSGLQFPNYSSELNVNALELDDSALYLCASRHSGTVPYEQYFGPGTRLTVT.

CDR3 coding DNA: TGTGCCAGCAGCTCGGGACAGGGGTTCGATGAGCAGTTCTTC. Its protein product is CASSSGQGFDEQFF. The V gene is TRBV5-8, the J gene TRBJ2-1; TRBD1 agrees at 10 bases. The V segment lost 3 bases and the J segment 8 bases; nucleotides outside the gene matches: 5. CDR1 is SGHTS, CDR2 YDEGEE, per germline. The CDR3 is 14 residues long. Based on the CDR3 plus reference TRBV5-8 and TRBJ2-1, the full variable domain is EAGVTQSPTHLIKTRGQQATLRCSPISGHTSVYWYQQALGLGLQFLLWYDEGEERNRGNFPPRFSGRQFPNYSSELNVNALELEDSALYLCASSSGQGFDEQFFGPGTRLTVL.

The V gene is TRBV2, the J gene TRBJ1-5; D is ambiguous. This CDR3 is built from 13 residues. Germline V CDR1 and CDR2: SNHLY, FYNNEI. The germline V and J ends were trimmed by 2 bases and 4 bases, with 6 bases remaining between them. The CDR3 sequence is CASSEPKNQPQHF. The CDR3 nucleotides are TGTGCCAGCAGTGAACCGAAAAATCAGCCCCAGCATTTT. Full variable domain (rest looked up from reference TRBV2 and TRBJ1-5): EPEVTQTPSHQVTQMGQEVILRCVPISNHLYFYWYRQILGQKVEFLVSFYNNEISEKSEIFDDQFSVERPDGSNFTLKIRSTKLEDSAMYFCASSEPKNQPQHFGDGTRLSIL.

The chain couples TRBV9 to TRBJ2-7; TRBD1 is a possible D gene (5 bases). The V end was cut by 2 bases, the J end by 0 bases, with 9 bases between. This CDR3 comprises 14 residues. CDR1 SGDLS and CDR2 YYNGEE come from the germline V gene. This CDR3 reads CASSVIDSSYEQYF. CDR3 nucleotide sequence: TGTGCCAGCAGCGTCATCGACAGCTCCTACGAGCAGTACTTC.

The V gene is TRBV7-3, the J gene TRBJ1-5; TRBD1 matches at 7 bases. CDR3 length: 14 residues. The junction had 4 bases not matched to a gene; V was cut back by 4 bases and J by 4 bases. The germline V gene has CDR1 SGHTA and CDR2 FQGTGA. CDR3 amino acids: CASSSGTANQPQHF. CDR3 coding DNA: TGTGCCAGCAGCTCCGGGACAGCGAATCAGCCCCAGCATTTT.

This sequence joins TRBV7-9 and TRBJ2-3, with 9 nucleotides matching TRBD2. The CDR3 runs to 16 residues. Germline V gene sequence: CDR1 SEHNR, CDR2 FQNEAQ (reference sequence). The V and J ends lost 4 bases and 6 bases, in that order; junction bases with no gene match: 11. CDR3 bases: TGTGCCAGCAGCTGGCTAGCGGGGTCTGAGATGGATACGCAGTATTTT. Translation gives CASSWLAGSEMDTQYF.

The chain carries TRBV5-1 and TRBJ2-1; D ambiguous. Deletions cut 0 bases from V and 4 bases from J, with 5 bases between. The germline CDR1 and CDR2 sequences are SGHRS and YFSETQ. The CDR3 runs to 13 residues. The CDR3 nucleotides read TGCGCCAGCAGCTTGGGGAGTTACAATGAGCAGTTCTTC. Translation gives CASSLGSYNEQFF.

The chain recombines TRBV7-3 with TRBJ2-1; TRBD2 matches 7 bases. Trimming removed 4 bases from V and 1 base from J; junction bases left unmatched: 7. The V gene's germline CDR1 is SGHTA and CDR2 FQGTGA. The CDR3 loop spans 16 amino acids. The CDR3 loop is CASSSRPSGSYNEQFF. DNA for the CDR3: TGTGCCAGCAGCTCCCGGCCTAGCGGATCCTACAATGAGCAGTTCTTC.

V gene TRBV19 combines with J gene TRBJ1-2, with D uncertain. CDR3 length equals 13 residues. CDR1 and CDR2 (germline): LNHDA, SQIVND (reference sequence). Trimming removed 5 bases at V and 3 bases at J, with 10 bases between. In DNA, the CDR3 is TGTGCCAGTAGTGAATTATCGGACTATGGCTACACCTTC. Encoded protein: CASSELSDYGYTF.

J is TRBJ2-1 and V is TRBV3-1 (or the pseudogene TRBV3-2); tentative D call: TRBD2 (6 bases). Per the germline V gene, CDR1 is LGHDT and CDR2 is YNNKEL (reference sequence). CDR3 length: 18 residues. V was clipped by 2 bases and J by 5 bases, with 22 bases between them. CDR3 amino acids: CASSQSSECTGDDNEQFF. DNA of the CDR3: TGTGCCAGCAGCCAAAGCTCAGAGTGTACGGGAGACGACAATGAGCAGTTCTTC.